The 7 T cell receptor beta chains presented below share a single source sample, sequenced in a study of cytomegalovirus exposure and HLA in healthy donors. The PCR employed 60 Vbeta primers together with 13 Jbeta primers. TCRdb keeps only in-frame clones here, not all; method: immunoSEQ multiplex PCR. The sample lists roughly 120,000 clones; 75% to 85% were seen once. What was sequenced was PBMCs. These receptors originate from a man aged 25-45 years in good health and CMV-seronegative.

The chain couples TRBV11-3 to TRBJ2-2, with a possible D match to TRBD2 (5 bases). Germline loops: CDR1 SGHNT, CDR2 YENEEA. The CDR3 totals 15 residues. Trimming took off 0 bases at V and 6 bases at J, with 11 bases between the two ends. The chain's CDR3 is CASSLDLRGPGELFF. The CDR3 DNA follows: TGTGCCAGCAGCTTAGATCTCCGCGGGCCCGGGGAGCTGTTTTTT.

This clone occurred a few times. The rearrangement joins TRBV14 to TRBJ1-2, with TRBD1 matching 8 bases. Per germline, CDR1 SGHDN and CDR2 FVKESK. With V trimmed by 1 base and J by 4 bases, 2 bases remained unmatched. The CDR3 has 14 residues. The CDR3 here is CASSQGQGLYGYTF. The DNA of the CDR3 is TGTGCCAGCAGCCAAGGACAGGGGCTCTATGGCTACACCTTC.

CDR3 in amino acids: CASSFPSGELFF. The CDR3 DNA follows: TGTGCCAGCAGCTTTCCGTCCGGGGAGCTGTTTTTT. J is TRBJ2-2 and V is TRBV7-9; D is unresolved. The CDR3 loop spans 12 amino acids. In germline, CDR1 is SEHNR, CDR2 FQNEAQ (reference sequence). Between the trimmed V and J ends, which lost 3 bases and 6 bases, there was a span of 5 bases.

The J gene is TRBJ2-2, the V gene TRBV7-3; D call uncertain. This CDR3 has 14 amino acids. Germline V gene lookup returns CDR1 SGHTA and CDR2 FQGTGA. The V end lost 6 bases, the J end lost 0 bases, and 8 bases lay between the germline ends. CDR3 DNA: TGTGCCAGCAGAGATACTACGAACACCGGGGAGCTGTTTTTT. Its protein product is CASRDTTNTGELFF.

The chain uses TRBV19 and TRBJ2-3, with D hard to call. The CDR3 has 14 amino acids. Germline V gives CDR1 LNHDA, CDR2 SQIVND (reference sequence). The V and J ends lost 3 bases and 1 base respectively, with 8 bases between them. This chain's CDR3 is CASSIGYRTDTQYF. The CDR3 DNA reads TGTGCCAGTAGTATCGGGTATCGCACAGATACGCAGTATTTT.

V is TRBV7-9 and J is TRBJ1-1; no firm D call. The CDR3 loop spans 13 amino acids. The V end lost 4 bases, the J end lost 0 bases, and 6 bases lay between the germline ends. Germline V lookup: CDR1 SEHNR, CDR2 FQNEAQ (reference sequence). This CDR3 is CASSSIVNTEAFF. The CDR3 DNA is TGTGCCAGCAGCTCAATTGTGAACACTGAAGCTTTCTTT.

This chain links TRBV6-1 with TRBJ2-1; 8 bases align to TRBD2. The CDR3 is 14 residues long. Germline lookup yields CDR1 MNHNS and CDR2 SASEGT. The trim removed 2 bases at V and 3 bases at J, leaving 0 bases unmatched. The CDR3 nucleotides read TGTGCCAGCAGTGAAAGCGGGAGCTACAATGAGCAGTTCTTC. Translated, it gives CASSESGSYNEQFF.